The rows below give T cell receptor beta chains drawn from one sample of a study of cytomegalovirus exposure and HLA in healthy donors. Clones were sequenced by immunoSEQ multiplex PCR, and TCRdb holds only the in-frame ones, with some missing. The data hold around 140,000 clones, with 78% observed a single time. Sequencing was performed on PBMCs. These receptors all stem from a female donor in good health and CMV-seronegative. The CDR3 runs from the conserved cysteine through the conserved F or W. A D gene is named only where the DNA matches it firmly. Some rows have no size entry. The others give once, few or many, or a class for an expanded clone.

CDR3nt,CDR3aa,v_gene,abundance,d_gene,j_gene
TGTGCCAGCGGAGGCCCGGGACAGGGGGCTTTTGTAAATAATTCACCCCTCCACTTT,CASGGPGQGAFVNNSPLHF,TRBV28,.,TRBD1,TRBJ1-6
TGCAGCGCCCCAGGACAGGGGAACACTGAAGCTTTCTTT,CSAPGQGNTEAFF,TRBV29-1,.,TRBD1,TRBJ1-1
TGTGCCAGCAGCGGAGCGGGAGGACCAGAGACCCAGTACTTC,CASSGAGGPETQYF,TRBV7-9,once,TRBD2,TRBJ2-5
TGTGCCAGCAGTCCGGGAGGTGGGATGGGCTACGAGCAGTACTTC,CASSPGGGMGYEQYF,TRBV7-3,few,TRBD2,TRBJ2-7
TGTGCCAGCAGTTCCACTAGCGGGGTCCAGTACTTC,CASSSTSGVQYF,TRBV6-5,.,TRBD2,TRBJ2-5
TGTGCCAGCAGCGTAACAGGGGCTCCCACCGGGGAGCTGTTTTTT,CASSVTGAPTGELFF,TRBV9,.,TRBD1,TRBJ2-2
TGTGCCAGTAGTATGACAGGGGAGCAGCCCCAGCATTTT,CASSMTGEQPQHF,TRBV19,few,TRBD1,TRBJ1-5
TGTGCCAGTAGTATTAACGCCAGGTCGAACACTGAAGCTTTCTTT,CASSINARSNTEAFF,TRBV19,.,.,TRBJ1-1
TGTGCAAGTCGCGCCCTTGGGGCGGGGCGATCCTACAATGAGCAGTTCTTC,CASRALGAGRSYNEQFF,TRBV12-2,.,.,TRBJ2-1
TGTGCCAGCAGCACAGGCTCCAATCAGCCCCAGCATTTT,CASSTGSNQPQHF,TRBV5-6,.,.,TRBJ1-5
TGCGCCAGCAGCTTGGGGACTAGCGGGAGGTACGAGCAGTACTTC,CASSLGTSGRYEQYF,TRBV5-1,.,TRBD2,TRBJ2-7
TGTGCCAGCAGACCTTCTCGGACAGGGAGCGATTCACCCCTCCACTTT,CASRPSRTGSDSPLHF,TRBV2,.,TRBD1,TRBJ1-6
TGTGCCAGTAGCCTCAGGACAGGGGTCCACGAGCAGTACTTC,CASSLRTGVHEQYF,TRBV19,.,TRBD1,TRBJ2-7
TGTGCCAGCAGCTTGGAAACGGGGGTGGCCTATGGCTACACCTTC,CASSLETGVAYGYTF,TRBV5-8,.,.,TRBJ1-2
TGTGCCTGGAGTGTTGCAGGGTCTGGGGCCAACGTCCTGACTTTC,CAWSVAGSGANVLTF,TRBV30,.,.,TRBJ2-6
TGTGCCTGGAGCGGACAGAACAATCAGCCCCAGCATTTT,CAWSGQNNQPQHF,TRBV30,once,.,TRBJ1-5
TGCGCCAGCAGCTTGAGCCCGGTAGGGGGCGGGGAAAAACTGTTTTTT,CASSLSPVGGGEKLFF,TRBV5-1,.,TRBD1,TRBJ1-4
TGTGCCTGGAGCGTAAGTAGGGGGCTCATGAACACTGAAGCTTTCTTT,CAWSVSRGLMNTEAFF,TRBV30,.,TRBD1,TRBJ1-1
TGTGCCATCGCGGGAGGCCGGGATGAGCAGTTCTTC,CAIAGGRDEQFF,TRBV28,.,TRBD2,TRBJ2-1
TGTGCCAGCAGCCAAAGGACAGAGGGTGGGGAGCTGTTTTTT,CASSQRTEGGELFF,TRBV11-2,.,.,TRBJ2-2
TGTGCCAGCAGTCGCGGGACAGGGGGTTATGGCTACCCCTTC,CASSRGTGGYGYPF,TRBV28,.,TRBD1,TRBJ1-2
TGTGCCAGCAGCCAAGGGGGGGGCCAAGAGACCCAGTACTTC,CASSQGGGQETQYF,TRBV4-2,once,TRBD2,TRBJ2-5
TGTGCCAGCAGCTTGCGGCCACTACTATCCTACGAGCAGTACTTC,CASSLRPLLSYEQYF,TRBV5-5,.,.,TRBJ2-7
TGTGCCAGTAGTAAACTCCTCTCGCGGAGCTCCTACAATGAGCAGTTCTTC,CASSKLLSRSSYNEQFF,TRBV19,.,.,TRBJ2-1
TGTGCCAGCAGTTACACACAGGGGTTCGGAGGCTACACCTTC,CASSYTQGFGGYTF,TRBV6-6,once,TRBD1,TRBJ1-2
TGTGCCAGCAGCCGTGGGACTAGCGGTTTGATTTACGAGCAGTACTTC,CASSRGTSGLIYEQYF,TRBV5-4,.,TRBD2,TRBJ2-7
TGTGCCAGCAGGACAGGGACGGTGGGGAACACTGAAGCTTTCTTT,CASRTGTVGNTEAFF,TRBV6-1,.,TRBD1,TRBJ1-1
TGTGCCAGCAGTCCACCGGGACAGGGACTATATGGCTACACCTTC,CASSPPGQGLYGYTF,TRBV27,few,TRBD1,TRBJ1-2
TGTGCCAGCAGTGACTCGATGGGGGGTAAAGATACGCAGTATTTT,CASSDSMGGKDTQYF,TRBV6-5,.,.,TRBJ2-3
TGTGCCAGCTCAGAGGGGGGGGTAAATCAGCCCCAGCATTTT,CASSEGGVNQPQHF,TRBV2,few,.,TRBJ1-5
TGTGCCAGCAGCTCTGGACCGGGACAGGGGGTGTACGAGCAGTACTTC,CASSSGPGQGVYEQYF,TRBV7-2,few,TRBD1,TRBJ2-7
TGTGCCAGCTCGCCCGGTTCCCGCCGAGCGGGAAACATTCAGTACTTC,CASSPGSRRAGNIQYF,TRBV28,.,.,TRBJ2-4
TGTGCCAGCAGCTCCCGGACAGGATTGAACACTGAAGCTTTCTTT,CASSSRTGLNTEAFF,TRBV5-4,.,TRBD1,TRBJ1-1
TGTGCCAGCAGCGTAGCGTTCTCCTCTGGAAACACCATATATTTT,CASSVAFSSGNTIYF,TRBV9,.,.,TRBJ1-3
TGTGCCAGCAGTCCGATGACCGGGACAGGGCTCCACGAGCAGTACTTC,CASSPMTGTGLHEQYF,TRBV27,once,TRBD1,TRBJ2-7
TGTGCCAGCAGCGTAGGCCTGGGGGCTGATGGCTACACCTTC,CASSVGLGADGYTF,TRBV9,.,.,TRBJ1-2
TGTGCCAGCAGCCCGGCTGGACAGGTAAACATTCAGTACTTC,CASSPAGQVNIQYF,TRBV11-1,.,TRBD1,TRBJ2-4
TGTGCCAGCAGCTCTATGGACAGTCCACAAGAGACCCAGTACTTC,CASSSMDSPQETQYF,TRBV7-2,.,.,TRBJ2-5
TGCGCCACCAGCCCCAACGGGTTGAATGAAAAACTGTTTTTT,CATSPNGLNEKLFF,TRBV5-1,.,.,TRBJ1-4
TGCGCCAGCAGCCCCTCTTTAGGGGCAGGGTACTTCCTGGGCTACACCTTC,CASSPSLGAGYFLGYTF,TRBV4-3,.,.,TRBJ1-2
TGTGCCAGCAGCCGATATTCACCGACTAGCGGGGGGTATGAGCAGTTCTTC,CASSRYSPTSGGYEQFF,TRBV7-3,.,TRBD2,TRBJ2-1
TGTGCCAGCAGTAAAACCGGGACAGGAGGGGCAGATACGCAGTATTTT,CASSKTGTGGADTQYF,TRBV27,.,TRBD1,TRBJ2-3
TGCGCCAGCACCCTGGTAAGCCGCTCAGATACGCAGTATTTT,CASTLVSRSDTQYF,TRBV5-1,.,.,TRBJ2-3
TGTGCCAGCAGCTTTGGTCAAAGAGATTTGAACACTGAAGCTTTCTTT,CASSFGQRDLNTEAFF,TRBV5-6,once,.,TRBJ1-1
TGTGCCAGCAGTGAATTTACCGGAGCTAACTATGGCTACACCTTC,CASSEFTGANYGYTF,TRBV6-1,.,.,TRBJ1-2
TGTGCCAGCAGTCTTCGGCGAGGGACTAGCGGGGCCTACGAGCAGTACTTC,CASSLRRGTSGAYEQYF,TRBV28,.,TRBD2,TRBJ2-7
TGTGCCACCAGCAGAGATTCCGGAGGAGAGACCCAGTACTTC,CATSRDSGGETQYF,TRBV15,.,.,TRBJ2-5
TGTGCCAGCAGTTTAAGGGGCCAGCCCCAGCATTTT,CASSLRGQPQHF,TRBV27,.,.,TRBJ1-5
TGTGCCAGCAGCTTATGGACAGGGGGATCCCTCTCTGGGGCCAACGTCCTGACTTTC,CASSLWTGGSLSGANVLTF,TRBV7-9,.,TRBD1,TRBJ2-6
TGCAGCGCACAGGGGGCCTTCTACGAGCAGTACTTC,CSAQGAFYEQYF,TRBV29-1,.,TRBD1,TRBJ2-7
TGTGCCACCTCCGGCGGGGGTAAGGGTCAGCCCCAGCATTTT,CATSGGGKGQPQHF,TRBV15,once,.,TRBJ1-5
TGTGCCAGCAGGGGGACAGGGGCCTACGAGCAGTACTTC,CASRGTGAYEQYF,TRBV6-1,.,TRBD1,TRBJ2-7
TGTGCCAGCAGTCAGTGGGGGGGCGTTACAGATACGCAGTATTTT,CASSQWGGVTDTQYF,TRBV28,.,.,TRBJ2-3
TGTGCCTGGAGTCAGGGCTGGACAGATACGCAGTATTTT,CAWSQGWTDTQYF,TRBV30,.,.,TRBJ2-3
TGTGCCAGCAGCTTAGGACAGCACACTGAAGCTTTCTTT,CASSLGQHTEAFF,TRBV7-2,.,.,TRBJ1-1